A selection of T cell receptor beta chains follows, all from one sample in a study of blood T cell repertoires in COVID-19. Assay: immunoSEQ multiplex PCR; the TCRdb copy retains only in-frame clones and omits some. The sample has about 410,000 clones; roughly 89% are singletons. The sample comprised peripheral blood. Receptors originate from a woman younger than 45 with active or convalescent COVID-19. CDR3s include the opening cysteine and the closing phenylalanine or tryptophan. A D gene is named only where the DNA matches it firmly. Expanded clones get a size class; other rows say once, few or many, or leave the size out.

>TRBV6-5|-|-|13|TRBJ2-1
CASSYRRRNEQFF
TGTGCCAGCAGTTACCGGCGGCGAAATGAGCAGTTCTTC
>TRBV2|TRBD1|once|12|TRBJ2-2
CARGQGTGELFF
TGTGCCAGGGGACAGGGCACCGGGGAGCTGTTTTTT
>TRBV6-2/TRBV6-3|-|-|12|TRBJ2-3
CASSYLTDTQYF
TGTGCCAGCAGTTACCTGACAGATACGCAGTATTTT
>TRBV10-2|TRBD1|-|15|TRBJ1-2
CASSGTGAPRDGYTF
TGCGCCAGCAGTGGGACAGGGGCACCCCGAGATGGCTACACCTTC
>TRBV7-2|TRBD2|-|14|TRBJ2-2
CASRGGRSTGELFF
TGTGCCAGCAGGGGAGGGCGGAGCACCGGGGAGCTGTTTTTT
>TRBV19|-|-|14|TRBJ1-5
CASSLQEGNQPQHF
TGTGCCAGTAGTCTCCAGGAGGGCAATCAGCCCCAGCATTTT
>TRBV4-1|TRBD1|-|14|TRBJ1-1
CASSHTGANTEAFF
TGCGCCAGCAGCCATACAGGGGCCAACACTGAAGCTTTCTTT
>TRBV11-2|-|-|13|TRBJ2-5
CASSLAVLETQYF
TGTGCCAGCAGCTTAGCGGTCCTAGAGACCCAGTACTTC
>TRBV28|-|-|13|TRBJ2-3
CASSPKRTDTQYF
TGTGCCAGCAGCCCAAAGCGGACAGATACGCAGTATTTT
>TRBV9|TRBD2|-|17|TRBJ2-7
CASSVGGTRFSPYEQYF
TGTGCCAGCAGCGTAGGAGGGACTAGATTCAGCCCCTACGAGCAGTACTTC
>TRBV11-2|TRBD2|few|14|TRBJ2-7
CASSMRGGLYEQYF
TGTGCCAGCAGCATGCGGGGGGGCTTGTACGAGCAGTACTTC
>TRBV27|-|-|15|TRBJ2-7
CASSFGGRRTYEQYF
TGTGCCAGCAGTTTTGGTGGGAGGAGGACCTACGAGCAGTACTTC
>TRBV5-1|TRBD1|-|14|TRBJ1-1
CASSRDSEDTEAFF
TGCGCCAGCAGTCGGGACAGCGAGGACACTGAAGCTTTCTTT
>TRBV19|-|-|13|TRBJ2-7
CATSLDRDYEQYF
TGTGCCACCTCTTTAGACAGAGACTACGAGCAGTACTTC
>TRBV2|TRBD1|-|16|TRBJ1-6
CASSEGVAGGWSPLHF
TGTGCCAGCAGTGAAGGGGTTGCAGGGGGTTGGTCACCCCTCCACTTT
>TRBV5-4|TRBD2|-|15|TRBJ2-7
CASSWGLGSPYEQYF
TGTGCCAGCAGCTGGGGACTAGGAAGTCCCTACGAGCAGTACTTC